Following are 25 T cell receptor beta chains from one sample sequenced in a study of identical twins. TCRdb re-derived calls from the 5' RACE reads in MiXCR, one entry per CDR3 protein. The table records roughly 1,500,000 distinct CDR3 sequences, 32% of them present only once. Sequencing used cord blood. These receptors all come from a newborn girl in good health.

Many counts were recorded for this clonotype. This rearrangement joins TRBV12-3 or TRBV12-4 to TRBJ2-5, with 8 positions matching TRBD2. CDR3 length equals 14 residues. Trimming removed 5 bases from V and 2 bases from J; junction bases left unmatched: 4. The CDR3 nucleotides are TGTGCCAGCAGTCCGGGACTAGGGCAAGAGACCCAGTACTTC. It yields the protein CASSPGLGQETQYF.

The J gene is TRBJ2-7, the V gene TRBV4-1; TRBD1 might be the D (5 bases). The CDR3 contains 15 residues. The germline gives CDR1 MGHRA, CDR2 YSYEKL. V lost 2 bases to trimming and J lost 4 bases, with 15 bases between them. The CDR3 DNA reads TGCGCCAGCAGCCAAACTTCCCAGGGTGGATACGAGCAGTACTTC. It is translated as CASSQTSQGGYEQYF.

The rearrangement joins TRBV25-1 to TRBJ1-5; the D gene is possibly TRBD1 (5 bases). The CDR3 sequence is 14 residues long. Germline V CDR1 and CDR2: MGHDK, SYGVNS. Trimming cost V 8 bases and J 1 base, with 12 bases left between them. The CDR3 coding sequence is TGTGCCAGCCGCTTCCGGGACAGCAATCAGCCCCAGCATTTT. It specifies CASRFRDSNQPQHF.

The chain carries TRBV20-1 and TRBJ2-3; 14 bases line up with TRBD2. CDR3 length: 18 residues. CDR1 DFQATT and CDR2 SNEGSKA come from the germline V gene (reference sequence). The CDR3 reads CSPYGTSGSRASTDTQYF. The CDR3, as DNA: TGCAGCCCGTATGGGACTAGCGGGAGCAGGGCTAGCACAGATACGCAGTATTTT.

This clonotype has a handful of counts. The chain combines TRBV5-1 with TRBJ1-1, with 8 bases lining up with TRBD1. The CDR3 contains 15 residues. Looked up from germline, CDR1 is SGHRS and CDR2 is YFSETQ. V shed 4 bases, J shed 3 bases, and the junction held 8 bases outside the gene matches. For the CDR3, the DNA is TGCGCCAGCAGCCTTAGGACAGGGAGGGACACTGAAGCTTTCTTT. Translation gives CASSLRTGRDTEAFF.

This clonotype was counted between two and nine times. V and J are TRBV6-6 and TRBJ2-4, with D maybe TRBD1 (5 bases). This CDR3 region has 15 residues. V was trimmed by 5 bases and J by 7 bases, leaving 18 bases between them. CDR1 is MNHNY, CDR2 SVGAGI, per germline (reference sequence). CDR3 coding DNA: TGTGCCAGCAGTGGCGGACACGCCTCGCGGAACATTCAGTACTTC. This gives the protein CASSGGHASRNIQYF.

This clonotype was seen a handful of times. The chain carries TRBV6-1 and TRBJ2-3; D gene unclear. Germline V gives CDR1 MNHNS, CDR2 SASEGT. The V end lost 1 base, the J end lost 4 bases, and 9 bases lay between the germline ends. This CDR3 contains 14 residues. The CDR3 region is CASSEEGYADTQYF. The DNA of the CDR3 is TGTGCCAGCAGTGAAGAAGGTTATGCAGATACGCAGTATTTT.

This clonotype was recorded a few times. The chain has TRBV29-1 and TRBJ1-5, with TRBD1 as a possible D gene (6 bases). Germline CDR1 reads SQVTM; CDR2 reads ANQGSEA. The CDR3 contains 12 residues. V lost 5 bases to trimming and J lost 4 bases, with 9 bases between them. The CDR3 DNA sequence: TGCAGCGTTAGGACAGTTAATCAGCCCCAGCATTTT. Its protein is CSVRTVNQPQHF.

The rearrangement links TRBV20-1 to TRBJ2-1; weak D call: TRBD2 (5 bases). Germline assignment: CDR1 DFQATT and CDR2 SNEGSKA (reference sequence). V was clipped by 0 bases and J by 5 bases, with 8 bases between them. The CDR3 loop spans 13 amino acids. CDR3 amino acids: CSARDQRNNEQFF. The CDR3 DNA reads TGCAGTGCTAGAGATCAGCGGAACAATGAGCAGTTCTTC.

This clonotype has a count of ten or more. As DNA, the CDR3 is TGCAGCGTTGACTCGGACAGCGAATATAACTATGGCTACACCTTC. Its protein is CSVDSDSEYNYGYTF. The rearrangement joins TRBV29-1 to TRBJ1-2, with D possibly TRBD1 on 6 matching bases. CDR1 and CDR2 from the germline V gene are SQVTM and ANQGSEA. The CDR3 is 15 residues long. V lost 3 bases, J lost 1 base, and 15 bases lay in between.

This chain joins TRBV6-6 and TRBJ1-5; the D is unclear. Germline V CDR1 and CDR2: MNHNY, SVGAGI (reference sequence). V lost 4 bases to trimming and J lost 0 bases, with 10 bases between them. This CDR3 contains 15 residues. CDR3 coding DNA: TGTGCCAGCAGTTTGCCAGGCTATAGCAATCAGCCCCAGCATTTT. Its translation: CASSLPGYSNQPQHF.

This clonotype turned up a few times. The chain joins TRBV12-3 or TRBV12-4 to TRBJ2-7; D remains unclear. V was shortened by 3 bases and J by 1 base, with 10 bases between the two germline ends. The CDR3 has 14 residues. In DNA form, the CDR3 reads TGTGCCAGCAGTTTTTGGGGAAAGTCCTACGAGCAGTACTTC. Its translation is CASSFWGKSYEQYF.

This clonotype was seen more than once but under ten times. V gene TRBV20-1 combines with J gene TRBJ2-1; 11 nucleotides match TRBD2. The V and J ends lost 6 bases and 5 bases, in that order; junction bases with no gene match: 6. This CDR3 contains 14 residues. The germline V gene has CDR1 DFQATT and CDR2 SNEGSKA (reference sequence). CDR3 loop: CSARSGLADNEQFF. In DNA, the CDR3 is TGCAGTGCCAGATCGGGACTAGCGGACAATGAGCAGTTCTTC.

In its sample, this clonotype was seen a few times. The gene calls are TRBV10-3 and TRBJ2-1, with TRBD2 matching over 7 bases. CDR1 is ENHRY, CDR2 SYGVKD, per germline. V lost 0 bases and J lost 3; bases outside the gene matches: 2. The CDR3 contains 15 residues. CDR3 coding DNA: TGTGCCATCAGTGAGTCAAGCGGGGTCTACAATGAGCAGTTCTTC. As protein: CAISESSGVYNEQFF.

The gene calls are TRBV12-3 or TRBV12-4 and TRBJ2-7; D possibly corresponds to TRBD1 (5 bases). V gave up 6 bases and J gave up 2 bases, with 11 bases separating them. This CDR3 spans 13 amino acids. In DNA, the CDR3 is TGTGCCAGCAGGGGGCCCCCAACCTACGAGCAGTACTTC. Its protein product is CASRGPPTYEQYF.

This clonotype was detected ten times or more. In DNA, the CDR3 is TGTGCCAGCAGCTTAGCAAGGGGGGGTAATCAGCCCCAGCATTTT. This codes for CASSLARGGNQPQHF. The V gene is TRBV7-8, the J gene TRBJ1-5; a weak D match, TRBD1 (6 bases). The V gene lost 0 bases and the J gene lost 4 bases, with 10 bases spanning the gap. Germline V gene sequence: CDR1 SGHVS, CDR2 FQNEAQ. The CDR3 totals 15 residues.

The rearrangement uses TRBV28 and TRBJ2-4; no firm D call. Germline V gene sequence: CDR1 MDHEN, CDR2 SYDVKM. Trimming stripped 4 bases from V and 2 bases from J, with 9 bases between. The CDR3 has 14 residues. The CDR3 nucleotides are TGTGCCAGCAGTTGGTCCGCCACCAAAAACATTCAGTACTTC. Translation gives CASSWSATKNIQYF.

This clonotype was counted ten times or more. This chain connects TRBV11-2 to TRBJ2-4, with D perhaps matching TRBD1 or TRBD2 (6 bases each). V lost 2 bases and J 6 bases, leaving 11 bases between the germline ends. Germline CDR1 and CDR2: SGHAT and FQNNGV. The CDR3 spans 14 residues. CDR3 loop: CASSLIRGGNIQYF. CDR3 DNA: TGTGCCAGCAGCTTAATCAGGGGAGGAAACATTCAGTACTTC.

This clonotype was observed a few times. The chain links TRBV5-1 to TRBJ2-5; D is uncertain. This CDR3 spans 14 amino acids. With 5 bases removed from V and 3 bases from J, the gap between germline ends came to 14 bases. Germline-derived CDR1 and CDR2 are SGHRS and YFSETQ. CDR3 coding DNA: TGCGCCAGCAGTTTGAAGCCTACGAAAGAGACCCAGTACTTC. It translates to CASSLKPTKETQYF.

The CDR3 sequence is CASSLGGVRDGNQPQHF. The DNA of the CDR3 is TGTGCCAGCAGCTTAGGGGGGGTCAGGGACGGCAATCAGCCCCAGCATTTT. This rearrangement joins TRBV7-9 to TRBJ1-5; possibly TRBD1 for D (5 bases). Germline V gives CDR1 SEHNR, CDR2 FQNEAQ (reference sequence). The CDR3 runs 17 residues. V shed 1 base and J shed 2 bases, with 15 bases lying between them.

The V gene is TRBV3-1, the J gene TRBJ1-5; 11 bases line up with TRBD1. The V and J ends lost 2 bases and 0 bases, in that order; junction bases with no gene match: 6. Germline V gives CDR1 LGHDT, CDR2 YNNKEL (reference sequence). The CDR3 length is 18 residues. The CDR3 reads CASSQSGTGGISNQPQHF. In DNA, the CDR3 is TGTGCCAGCAGCCAAAGTGGGACAGGGGGGATTAGCAATCAGCCCCAGCATTTT. The complete variable domain, with remaining parts taken from reference TRBV3-1 and TRBJ1-5, reads DTAVSQTPKYLVTQMGNDKSIKCEQNLGHDTMYWYKQDSKKFLKIMFSYNNKELIINETVPNRFSPKSPDKAHLNLHINSLELGDSAVYFCASSQSGTGGISNQPQHFGDGTRLSIL.

This clonotype came up a few times. The chain uses TRBV7-9 and TRBJ1-2; D ambiguous. The length of the CDR3 is 13 residues. CDR1 is SEHNR, CDR2 FQNEAQ, per germline (reference sequence). V was clipped by 5 bases and J by 4 bases, with 11 bases between them. CDR3 amino acids: CASSDGRGYGYTF. The CDR3 bases are TGTGCCAGCAGCGACGGACGGGGCTATGGCTACACCTTC.

V gene TRBV5-4 combines with J gene TRBJ2-5; 10 nucleotides align to TRBD2. This CDR3 is built from 15 residues. The germline CDR1 and CDR2 sequences are SGHNT and YYREEE (reference sequence). J was trimmed by 4 bases and V by 2 bases; bases with no gene match: 5. DNA of the CDR3: TGTGCCAGCAGCTTTTCTAGCGGGAGATTAGAGACCCAGTACTTC. It specifies CASSFSSGRLETQYF.

This clonotype showed up just a few times. The gene calls are TRBV20-1 and TRBJ1-2, with a tentative D call TRBD1 (6 bases). Germline V lookup: CDR1 DFQATT, CDR2 SNEGSKA (reference sequence). The CDR3 contains 11 residues. As DNA, the CDR3 is TGCAGGGCGACAGGTCGCTATGGCTACACCTTC. This sequence encodes CRATGRYGYTF.

The table lists this clonotype with many counts. V usage is TRBV12-3 or TRBV12-4 and J usage is TRBJ2-4; tentatively, D is TRBD2 (6 bases). V gave up 6 bases and J gave up 0 bases, with 12 bases separating them. This CDR3 spans 15 amino acids. The CDR3 DNA reads as TGTGCCAGCAGCCTAAGGGGACTAGCCAAAAACATTCAGTACTTC. Translation gives CASSLRGLAKNIQYF.